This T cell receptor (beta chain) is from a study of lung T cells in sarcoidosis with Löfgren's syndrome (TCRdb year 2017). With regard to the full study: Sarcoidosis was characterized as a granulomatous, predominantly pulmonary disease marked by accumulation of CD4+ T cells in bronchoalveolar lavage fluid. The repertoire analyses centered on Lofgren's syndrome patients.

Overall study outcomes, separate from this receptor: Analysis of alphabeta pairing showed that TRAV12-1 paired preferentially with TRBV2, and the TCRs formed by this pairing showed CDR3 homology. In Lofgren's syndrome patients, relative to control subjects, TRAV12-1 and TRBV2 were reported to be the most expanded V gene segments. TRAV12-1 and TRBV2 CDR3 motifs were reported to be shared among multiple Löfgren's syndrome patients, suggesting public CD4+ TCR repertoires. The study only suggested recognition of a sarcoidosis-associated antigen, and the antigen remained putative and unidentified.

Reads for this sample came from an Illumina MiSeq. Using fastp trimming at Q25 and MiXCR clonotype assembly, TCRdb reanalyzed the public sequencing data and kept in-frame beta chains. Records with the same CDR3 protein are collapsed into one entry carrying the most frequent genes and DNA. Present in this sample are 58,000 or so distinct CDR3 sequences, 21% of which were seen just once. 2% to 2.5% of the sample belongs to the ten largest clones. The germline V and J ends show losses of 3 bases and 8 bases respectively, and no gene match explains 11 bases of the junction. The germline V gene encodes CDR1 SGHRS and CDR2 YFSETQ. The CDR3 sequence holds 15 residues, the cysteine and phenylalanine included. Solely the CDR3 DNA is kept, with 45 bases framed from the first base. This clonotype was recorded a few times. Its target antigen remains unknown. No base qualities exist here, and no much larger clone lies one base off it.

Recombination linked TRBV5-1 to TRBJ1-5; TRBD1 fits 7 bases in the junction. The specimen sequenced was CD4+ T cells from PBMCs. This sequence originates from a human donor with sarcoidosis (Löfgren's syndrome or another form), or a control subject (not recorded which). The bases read TGCGCCAGCAGCTGGGACTCGACAGGGCGAGAGCCCCAGCATTTT. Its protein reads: CASSWDSTGREPQHF.